The present T cell receptor beta chain was sequenced within a study of T cell responses to AZD1222 COVID-19 vaccine. Background on the study: Second-dose schedules of about 4 or about 12 weeks were combined. General study findings and limits: Repertoire sampling occurred only after the peak T cell response. Across spike, vaccine-associated CD4 TCRs were found, dominant at 160-218 and 743-854. Only five to seven AZD1222 recipients tested seropositive at baseline.

The CDR3 spans 15 residues. Per germline, CDR1 GTSNPN and CDR2 SVGIG (reference sequence). Unmatched junction bases numbered 8, after V lost 0 bases and J lost 6 bases. About this clone: Its antigen is not identified.

This table comes from immunoSEQ multiplex PCR, and its TCRdb copy is limited to in-frame clones, with some not included. The sample consists of some 130,000 clones, about 93% of them appearing once. V usage is TRBV30 and J usage is TRBJ2-3, with 8 positions matching TRBD2. This clonotype originated in an adult in good health. The starting material was peripheral blood, obtained on day 0 of AZD1222 vaccination. The CDR3 here is CAWSVPGSGKDTQYF. The CDR3 DNA follows: TGTGCCTGGAGTGTACCGGGTAGCGGGAAGGATACGCAGTATTTT.